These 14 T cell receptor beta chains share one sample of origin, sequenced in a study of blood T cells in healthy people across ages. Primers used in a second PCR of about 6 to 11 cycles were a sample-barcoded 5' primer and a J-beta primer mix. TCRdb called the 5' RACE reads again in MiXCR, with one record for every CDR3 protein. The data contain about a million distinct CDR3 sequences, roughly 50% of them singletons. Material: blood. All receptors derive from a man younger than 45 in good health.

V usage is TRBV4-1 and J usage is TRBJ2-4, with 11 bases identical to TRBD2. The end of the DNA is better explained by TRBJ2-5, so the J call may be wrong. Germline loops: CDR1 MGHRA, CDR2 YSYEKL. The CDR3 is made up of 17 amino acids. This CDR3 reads CASSQEASGGNLKTQYF. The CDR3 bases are TGCGCCAGCAGCCAAGAGGCTAGCGGGGGGAATCTCAAGACCCAGTACTTC.

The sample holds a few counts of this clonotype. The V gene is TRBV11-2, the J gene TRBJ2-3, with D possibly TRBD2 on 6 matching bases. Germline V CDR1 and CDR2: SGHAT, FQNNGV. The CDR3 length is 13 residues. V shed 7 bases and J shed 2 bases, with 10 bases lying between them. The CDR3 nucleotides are TGTGCCAGCACACCGGGACTCACAGATACGCAGTATTTT. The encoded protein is CASTPGLTDTQYF. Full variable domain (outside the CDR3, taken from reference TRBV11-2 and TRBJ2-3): EAGVAQSPRYKIIEKRQSVAFWCNPISGHATLYWYQQILGQGPKLLIQFQNNGVVDDSQLPKDRFSAERLKGVDSTLKIQPAKLEDSAVYLCASTPGLTDTQYFGPGTRLTVL.

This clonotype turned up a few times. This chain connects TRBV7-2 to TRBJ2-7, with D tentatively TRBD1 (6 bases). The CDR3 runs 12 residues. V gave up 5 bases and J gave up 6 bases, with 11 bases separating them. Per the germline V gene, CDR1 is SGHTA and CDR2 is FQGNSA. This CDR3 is CASSTTGTEQYF. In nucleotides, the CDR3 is TGTGCCAGCAGCACCACAGGGACCGAGCAGTACTTC. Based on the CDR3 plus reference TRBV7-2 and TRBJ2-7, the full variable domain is GAGVSQSPSNKVTEKGKDVELRCDPISGHTALYWYRQSLGQGLEFLIYFQGNSAPDKSGLPSDRFSAERTGGSVSTLTIQRTQQEDSAVYLCASSTTGTEQYFGPGTRLTVT.

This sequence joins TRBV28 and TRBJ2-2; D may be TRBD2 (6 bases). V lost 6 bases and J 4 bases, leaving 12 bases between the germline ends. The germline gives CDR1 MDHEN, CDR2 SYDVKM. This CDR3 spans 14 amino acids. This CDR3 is CASSSGDPTGELFF. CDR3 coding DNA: TGTGCCAGCAGCTCGGGGGATCCCACCGGGGAGCTGTTTTTT.

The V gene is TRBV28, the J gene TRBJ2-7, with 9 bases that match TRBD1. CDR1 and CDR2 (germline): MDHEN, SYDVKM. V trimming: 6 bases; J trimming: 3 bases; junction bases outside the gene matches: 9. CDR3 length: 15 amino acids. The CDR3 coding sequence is TGTGCCAGCAGGGATGGGACAGGGACCATCTACGAGCAGTACTTC. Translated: CASRDGTGTIYEQYF. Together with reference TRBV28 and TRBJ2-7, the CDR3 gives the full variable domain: DVKVTQSSRYLVKRTGEKVFLECVQDMDHENMFWYRQDPGLGLRLIYFSYDVKMKEKGDIPEGYSVSREKKERFSLILESASTNQTSMYLCASRDGTGTIYEQYFGPGTRLTVT.

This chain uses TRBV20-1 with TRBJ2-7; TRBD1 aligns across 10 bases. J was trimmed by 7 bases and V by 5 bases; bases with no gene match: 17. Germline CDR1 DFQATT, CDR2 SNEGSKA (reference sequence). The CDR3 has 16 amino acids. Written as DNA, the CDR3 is TGCAGTGCTGAAACTCCGGGACAGGGGATTCCTCGTGAGCAGTACTTC. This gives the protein CSAETPGQGIPREQYF.

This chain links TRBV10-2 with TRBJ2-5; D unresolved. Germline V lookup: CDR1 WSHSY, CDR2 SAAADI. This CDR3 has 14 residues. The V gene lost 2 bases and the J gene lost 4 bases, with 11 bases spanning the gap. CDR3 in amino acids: CASSEARSSETQYF. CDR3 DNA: TGCGCCAGCAGTGAGGCCCGTTCCTCAGAGACCCAGTACTTC.

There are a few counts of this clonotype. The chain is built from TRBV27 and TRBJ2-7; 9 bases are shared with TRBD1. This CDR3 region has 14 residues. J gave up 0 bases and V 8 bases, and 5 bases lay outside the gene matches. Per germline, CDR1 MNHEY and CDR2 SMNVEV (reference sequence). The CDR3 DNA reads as TGTGCCAGCGGGTGGGACAGGGCCTCCTACGAGCAGTACTTC. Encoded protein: CASGWDRASYEQYF.

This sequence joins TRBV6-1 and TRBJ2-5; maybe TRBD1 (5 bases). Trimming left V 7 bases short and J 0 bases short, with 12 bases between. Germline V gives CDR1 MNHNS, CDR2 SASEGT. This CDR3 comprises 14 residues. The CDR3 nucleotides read TGTGCCAGCAAAAGGGGATGGTACCAAGAGACCCAGTACTTC. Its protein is CASKRGWYQETQYF.

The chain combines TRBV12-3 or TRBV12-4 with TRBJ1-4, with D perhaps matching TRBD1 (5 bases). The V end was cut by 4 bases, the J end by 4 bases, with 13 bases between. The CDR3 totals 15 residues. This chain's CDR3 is CASSSGGRFNEKLFF. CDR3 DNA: TGTGCCAGCAGTTCGGGGGGGAGGTTTAATGAAAAACTGTTTTTT.

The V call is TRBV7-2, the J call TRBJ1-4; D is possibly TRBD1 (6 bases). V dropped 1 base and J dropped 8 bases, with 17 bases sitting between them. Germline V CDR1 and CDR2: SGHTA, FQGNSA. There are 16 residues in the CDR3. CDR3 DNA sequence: TGTGCCAGCAGCTTAGTCGGGGGGGCTGGTAAGGAAAAACTGTTTTTT. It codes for CASSLVGGAGKEKLFF. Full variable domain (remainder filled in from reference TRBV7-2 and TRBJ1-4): GAGVSQSPSNKVTEKGKDVELRCDPISGHTALYWYRQSLGQGLEFLIYFQGNSAPDKSGLPSDRFSAERTGGSVSTLTIQRTQQEDSAVYLCASSLVGGAGKEKLFFGSGTQLSVL.

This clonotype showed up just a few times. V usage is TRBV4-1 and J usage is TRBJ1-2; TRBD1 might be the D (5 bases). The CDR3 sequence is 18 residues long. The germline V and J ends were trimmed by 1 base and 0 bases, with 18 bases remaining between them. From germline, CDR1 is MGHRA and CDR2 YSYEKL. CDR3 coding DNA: TGCGCCAGCAGCCAAGGCGAGGGGTGGGTTGACCCTAACTATGGCTACACCTTC. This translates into CASSQGEGWVDPNYGYTF.

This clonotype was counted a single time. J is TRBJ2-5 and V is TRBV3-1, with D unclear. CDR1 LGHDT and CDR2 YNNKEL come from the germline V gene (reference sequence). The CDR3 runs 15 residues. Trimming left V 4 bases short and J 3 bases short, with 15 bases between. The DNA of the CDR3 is TGTGCCAGCAGCCCCCAGGCACTCCTAAAAGAGACCCAGTACTTC. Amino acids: CASSPQALLKETQYF.

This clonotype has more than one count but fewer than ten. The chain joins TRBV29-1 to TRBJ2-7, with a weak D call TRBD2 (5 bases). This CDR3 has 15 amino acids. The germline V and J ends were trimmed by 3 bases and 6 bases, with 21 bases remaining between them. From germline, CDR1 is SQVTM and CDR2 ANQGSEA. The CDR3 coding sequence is TGCAGCGTTGAGGAGGTGCAGTCGTCGGCCTCCGAGCAGTACTTC. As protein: CSVEEVQSSASEQYF.